Following are 21 T cell receptor beta chains from one sample sequenced in a study of radiotherapy plus CTLA-4 blockade in lung cancer. TCRdb's table, derived via immunoSEQ multiplex PCR, lists solely in-frame clones and lacks some. This table has tens of thousands of clones, around four fifths appearing once. Sequencing was performed on peripheral blood, taken from a patient treated with radiotherapy plus ipilimumab. The receptors come from a human donor with non-small cell lung cancer who had stable disease on radiotherapy plus ipilimumab.

This chain connects TRBV2 to TRBJ2-7, with D unclear. In germline, CDR1 is SNHLY, CDR2 FYNNEI. The CDR3 length is 14 residues. V lost 5 bases to trimming and J lost 0 bases, with 11 bases between them. The CDR3 DNA reads TGTGCCAGCAGTCGGCAGGAACTCTCCTACGAGCAGTACTTC. It yields the protein CASSRQELSYEQYF.

The chain uses TRBV18 and TRBJ2-5; 7 nucleotides align to TRBD2. This CDR3 is built from 15 residues. CDR1 KGHSH and CDR2 LQKENI come from the germline V gene. V dropped 2 bases and J dropped 2; count of bases not matched to a gene: 5. The CDR3 nucleotides are TGTGCCAGCTCACCATTGTCTAGCGGTCAAGAGACCCAGTACTTC. Translating it yields CASSPLSSGQETQYF.

The chain is built from TRBV7-6 and TRBJ1-1; TRBD1 matches at 7 bases. Losses at the gene ends were 4 bases for V and 1 base for J; bases not matched to a gene: 18. The CDR3 has 19 amino acids. In germline, CDR1 is SGHVS, CDR2 FNYEAQ. The CDR3 nucleotides are TGTGCCAGCAGCTCTCCACCGACAGGGTTCGAAATATGGAACACTGAAGCTTTCTTT. It encodes CASSSPPTGFEIWNTEAFF.

V gene TRBV6-5 combines with J gene TRBJ2-2; D uncertain. CDR1 and CDR2 (germline): MNHEY, SVGAGI. Trimming removed 6 bases from V and 2 bases from J, with 10 bases in between. The CDR3 contains 14 residues. CDR3 amino acids: CASRPPANTGELFF. In DNA form, the CDR3 reads TGTGCCAGCAGGCCTCCAGCTAACACCGGGGAGCTGTTTTTT.

Only one count was recorded for this clone. The J gene is TRBJ2-6, the V gene TRBV28; tentatively, D is TRBD1 (7 bases). The CDR3 consists of 15 residues. Trimming stripped 8 bases from V and 0 bases from J, with 11 bases between. CDR1 is MDHEN, CDR2 SYDVKM, per germline. The CDR3 DNA is TGTGCCAGCGGGGGGACAGCCTCTGGGGCCAACGTCCTGACTTTC. Amino acids: CASGGTASGANVLTF.

V is TRBV7-9 and J is TRBJ1-2; the match to TRBD1 covers 9 bases. The CDR3 spans 15 residues. CDR1 is SEHNR, CDR2 FQNEAQ, per germline (reference sequence). The V gene end was trimmed by 5 bases and the J gene end by 3 bases; junction bases not matched to a gene: 7. The CDR3: CASSAGQGHYYGYTF. CDR3 sequence (DNA): TGTGCCAGCAGCGCCGGACAGGGGCATTACTATGGCTACACCTTC.

V usage is TRBV19 and J usage is TRBJ2-6; D is possibly TRBD2 (7 bases). This CDR3 has 18 residues. Germline CDR1 and CDR2: LNHDA and SQIVND (reference sequence). V lost 6 bases and J lost 0, with 18 bases in between. The DNA for the CDR3 is TGTGCCAGTAGGTCCGGCAGGGGAGGGCCCTCTGGGGCCAACGTCCTGACTTTC. This codes for CASRSGRGGPSGANVLTF.

CDR3 sequence: CASSDPRQGSDTEAFF. CDR3 nucleotide sequence: TGTGCCAGCAGTGACCCCCGACAGGGATCGGACACTGAAGCTTTCTTT. The rearrangement links TRBV6-1 to TRBJ1-1; 7 nucleotides line up with TRBD1. The J segment lost 3 bases and the V segment lost 3 bases, leaving 10 bases of the junction unmatched. This CDR3 region has 16 residues. Germline V gene lookup returns CDR1 MNHNS and CDR2 SASEGT.

The V and J genes are TRBV13 and TRBJ2-3; D unclear. The CDR3 runs 14 residues. Trimming shortened V by 5 bases and J by 1 base, and 10 bases separated the two germline ends. Germline values: CDR1 PRHDT, CDR2 FYEKMQ (reference sequence). For the CDR3, the DNA is TGTGCCAGCAGCCCCGGAGTAGGCACAGATACGCAGTATTTT. It translates to CASSPGVGTDTQYF.

This chain uses TRBV28 with TRBJ2-1; D not resolved. This CDR3 spans 12 amino acids. Germline assignment: CDR1 MDHEN and CDR2 SYDVKM. Between the trimmed V and J ends, which lost 3 bases and 9 bases, there was a span of 9 bases. CDR3 region: CASSFRLGEQFF. DNA for the CDR3: TGTGCCAGCAGTTTTCGACTCGGTGAGCAGTTCTTC.

This clone was counted between two and nine times. The chain couples TRBV28 to TRBJ1-4; D may be TRBD1 (6 bases). There are 11 residues in the CDR3. The ends were cut back, 8 bases at V and 14 bases at J, with 15 bases in the middle. The germline gives CDR1 MDHEN, CDR2 SYDVKM. In DNA, the CDR3 is TGTGCCAGCTCGGTGGGGCAGGGGCTGTTTTTT. Translating it yields CASSVGQGLFF.

The chain combines TRBV5-4 with TRBJ2-5, with D possibly TRBD2 on 6 matching bases. V was pared by 0 bases and J by 4 bases, with 16 bases between. Germline lookup yields CDR1 SGHNT and CDR2 YYREEE (reference sequence). This CDR3 contains 16 residues. The CDR3 here is CASSLGERNGGETQYF. In nucleotides, the CDR3 is TGTGCCAGCAGCTTGGGGGAGCGGAACGGGGGAGAGACCCAGTACTTC. The full variable domain, in which reference TRBV5-4 and TRBJ2-5 provide the parts outside the CDR3, is ETGVTQSPTHLIKTRGQQVTLRCSSQSGHNTVSWYQQALGQGPQFIFQYYREEENGRGNFPPRFSGLQFPNYSSELNVNALELDDSALYLCASSLGERNGGETQYFGPGTRLLVL.

This clone was observed a single time. This chain links TRBV30 with TRBJ1-2; D is ambiguous. CDR3 size: 12 residues. V lost 3 bases and J 4 bases, leaving 9 bases between the germline ends. The germline V gene has CDR1 GTSNPN and CDR2 SVGIG (reference sequence). The CDR3 loop reads CAWSQGFYGYTF. CDR3 DNA: TGTGCCTGGAGCCAAGGGTTCTATGGCTACACCTTC.

The chain combines TRBV28 with TRBJ2-3, with D possibly being TRBD2 (6 bases). Trimming removed 2 bases at V and 2 bases at J, with 11 bases between. The CDR3 loop spans 15 amino acids. CDR1 is MDHEN, CDR2 SYDVKM, per germline. The CDR3 DNA follows: TGTGCCAGCAGTTTACGGGGGATTGCCACAGATACGCAGTATTTT. Protein: CASSLRGIATDTQYF.

This sequence joins TRBV30 and TRBJ2-2; a weak D match, TRBD1 (5 bases). Trimming shortened V by 1 base and J by 4 bases, and 13 bases separated the two germline ends. From germline, CDR1 is GTSNPN and CDR2 SVGIG (reference sequence). This CDR3 comprises 15 residues. The CDR3 spells CAWSDTGLPTGELFF. Here the CDR3 DNA reads TGTGCCTGGAGTGATACAGGCCTACCCACCGGGGAGCTGTTTTTT.

The chain is built from TRBV28 and TRBJ2-3; maybe TRBD1 (5 bases). The ends were cut back, 4 bases at V and 1 base at J, with 24 bases in the middle. This CDR3 region has 19 residues. Germline loops: CDR1 MDHEN, CDR2 SYDVKM. The CDR3 sequence is CASSSQLLGHPGGTDTQYF. CDR3 DNA sequence: TGTGCCAGCAGTTCACAGCTTTTAGGACACCCTGGGGGCACAGATACGCAGTATTTT. The whole variable domain, remainder taken from reference TRBV28 and TRBJ2-3, is DVKVTQSSRYLVKRTGEKVFLECVQDMDHENMFWYRQDPGLGLRLIYFSYDVKMKEKGDIPEGYSVSREKKERFSLILESASTNQTSMYLCASSSQLLGHPGGTDTQYFGPGTRLTVL.

The chain recombines TRBV2 with TRBJ2-2, with 8 bases aligning to TRBD2. The V gene end was trimmed by 7 bases and the J gene end by 5 bases; junction bases not matched to a gene: 9. From germline, CDR1 is SNHLY and CDR2 FYNNEI. The CDR3 totals 15 residues. DNA of the CDR3: TGTGCCAGCATTGGACGGGGGGGCGTAACCGGGGAGCTGTTTTTT. It translates to CASIGRGGVTGELFF.

This clone has only a few counts. The junction and the germline gene differ at one end; a read error may be behind it. The rearrangement joins TRBV7-7 to TRBJ2-1; D might be TRBD2 (5 bases). Germline V gives CDR1 SSHAT, CDR2 FNYEAQ (reference sequence). The CDR3 consists of 17 residues. This CDR3 reads CASSLSSTLSSYNEQFF. Here the CDR3 DNA reads TGTGCTAGCAGCTTATCTAGCACATTGAGCTCCTACAATGAGCAGTTCTTC.

The chain has TRBV6-6 and TRBJ2-7, with TRBD1 matching 7 bases. The length of the CDR3 is 13 residues. The ends lost 5 bases at V and 4 bases at J; junction bases unmatched: 5. Per germline, CDR1 MNHNY and CDR2 SVGAGI (reference sequence). The CDR3 sequence is CASSLDRAYEQYF. The CDR3 DNA follows: TGTGCCAGCAGTCTTGACAGGGCTTACGAGCAGTACTTC.

The chain carries TRBV6-6 and TRBJ2-4; 7 bases are shared with TRBD1. The germline gives CDR1 MNHNY, CDR2 SVGAGI (reference sequence). J lost 9 bases, V lost 4 bases, and 6 bases had no gene match. The CDR3 consists of 13 residues. The CDR3 sequence is CASSLDRISIQYF. The CDR3 DNA reads as TGTGCCAGCAGTTTGGACAGGATAAGCATTCAGTACTTC.

This clone was counted only a few times. The chain employs TRBV7-9 and TRBJ1-6; 9 bases are a match to TRBD1. The germline gives CDR1 SEHNR, CDR2 FQNEAQ (reference sequence). This CDR3 has 15 residues. J gave up 4 bases and V 5 bases, and 3 bases lay outside the gene matches. The CDR3: CASSRTGEYNSPLHF. In nucleotides, the CDR3 is TGTGCCAGCAGCAGGACAGGGGAATATAATTCACCCCTCCACTTT. The variable domain in full, with the rest retrieved from reference TRBV7-9 and TRBJ1-6, is DTGVSQNPRHKITKRGQNVTFRCDPISEHNRLYWYRQTLGQGPEFLTYFQNEAQLEKSRLLSDRFSAERPKGSFSTLEIQRTEQGDSAMYLCASSRTGEYNSPLHFGNGTRLTVT.